This T cell receptor (beta chain) was sequenced during a study of cytomegalovirus exposure and HLA in healthy donors. Whole-study context: Earlier work reported 90 million to 120 million unique TCR beta sequences from 170 million or so T cells.

Notes on this clone: Its antigen remains unknown.

The germline V and J ends were trimmed by 0 bases and 3 bases, with 6 bases remaining between them. Germline V gives CDR1 SGDLS, CDR2 YYNGEE. The CDR3 is 13 amino acids. General observations from the study: Accurate HLA-A and HLA-B prediction from TCR beta sequences was reported for most subjects. What a later analysis showed was that several of the most significant clusters appeared linked to common viral pathogens. Most likely, a cluster of highly shared sequence variants arose as a sequencing artifact.

Researchers ran the PCR with 60 Vbeta and 13 Jbeta primers. Data came from immunoSEQ multiplex PCR; TCRdb stores just in-frame clones and leaves some out. Among approximately 110,000 clones listed, roughly 74% were seen once. The rearrangement links TRBV9 to TRBJ2-5; D ambiguous. The sample consisted of PBMCs. The receptor's source is a woman aged 50 to 60 in good health and CMV-seropositive. The CDR3 loop reads CASSVGQEETQYF. The CDR3 DNA reads TGTGCCAGCAGCGTAGGACAAGAAGAGACCCAGTACTTC.